The present entry profiles one TCR beta chain with its context. The sample belongs to a study of blood T cell repertoires in COVID-19. J gave up 6 bases and V 5 bases, and 5 bases lay outside the gene matches. Germline lookup yields CDR1 MNHEY and CDR2 SVGAGI. This CDR3 has 14 residues. Only in-frame clones appear in the TCRdb table, and some are missing; sequencing was by immunoSEQ multiplex PCR. This table holds some 300,000 clones, about 91% found once. V usage is TRBV6-5 and J usage is TRBJ1-1, with 11 bases fitting TRBD1. The receptor's source is a woman in her thirties or forties who had recovered from COVID-19. The sequencing sample was made of PBMCs or T cells enriched from blood (not recorded which). The DNA of the CDR3 is TGTGCCAGCAGTCGGGGACAGGGGGGCCCTGAAGCTTTCTTT. Translating gives CASSRGQGGPEAFF.